Listed here are 22 T cell receptor beta chains from one sample, sequenced in a study of blood T cells in healthy people across ages (dated by TCRdb to between 2014 and 2016). The library was produced with 5' RACE. Data came from an Illumina HiSeq 2500. A second PCR of roughly 6 to 11 cycles was run with a J-beta primer mix and a sample-barcoded 5' primer. TCRdb trimmed public reads at Q25 via fastp, called clones via MiXCR and kept in-frame beta chains. One record per CDR3 amino acid sequence lists the most common genes and DNA. Here the sample has 1,300,000 or so distinct CDR3 sequences; 59% occur a single time. Roughly 7% of the sample lies in the top ten. Sequencing was carried out using blood. The receptors stem from a man aged 18 to 29 in good health.

This chain connects TRBV3-1 to TRBJ2-7; TRBD2 aligns across 13 bases. Germline CDR1 reads LGHDT; CDR2 reads YNNKEL (reference sequence). With 4 bases clipped from V and 0 bases from J, the junction kept 3 bases outside the gene matches. The CDR3 covers 16 residues. The CDR3 is CASSRGLAGVSYEQYF. Written as DNA, the CDR3 is TGTGCCAGCAGCCGAGGACTAGCGGGAGTCTCCTACGAGCAGTACTTC.

This clonotype has ten or more counts. V is TRBV20-1 and J is TRBJ2-7; D remains ambiguous. This CDR3 has 14 residues. V was shortened by 3 bases and J by 2 bases, with 14 bases between the two germline ends. Germline assignment: CDR1 DFQATT and CDR2 SNEGSKA (reference sequence). Written as DNA, the CDR3 is TGCAGTGCTAGGCCGGTTCGTGGCACCTACGAGCAGTACTTC. Its protein product is CSARPVRGTYEQYF.

CDR3 loop: CASSPPGREDRSTNEKLFF. The CDR3 region has the DNA TGCGCCAGCAGCCCGCCGGGACGCGAAGACCGGAGTACTAATGAAAAACTGTTTTTT. This chain connects TRBV4-1 to TRBJ1-4; a possible D gene is TRBD1 (5 bases). Germline CDR1 and CDR2: MGHRA and YSYEKL. Trimming shortened V by 4 bases and J by 2 bases, and 23 bases separated the two germline ends. The CDR3 is made up of 19 amino acids.

V gene TRBV7-6 combines with J gene TRBJ1-2; D gene uncertain. The CDR3 is made up of 14 amino acids. Germline values: CDR1 SGHVS, CDR2 FNYEAQ. Deletions cut 4 bases from V and 8 bases from J, with 17 bases between. CDR3 protein: CASSSRTSLGGYTF. The CDR3 DNA reads TGTGCCAGCAGCTCAAGGACTTCACTCGGCGGCTACACCTTC.

The chain is built from TRBV20-1 and TRBJ2-1, with D possibly being TRBD1 or TRBD2 (7 bases each). The CDR3 is 14 residues long. Germline CDR1 is DFQATT and CDR2 is SNEGSKA (reference sequence). Between the trimmed V and J ends, which lost 8 bases and 6 bases, there was a span of 20 bases. The CDR3 loop reads CSPRGTNESNEQFF. DNA of the CDR3: TGCAGTCCCAGGGGGACTAACGAATCCAATGAGCAGTTCTTC.

The chain combines TRBV20-1 with TRBJ2-5; D remains ambiguous. The end of the DNA fits TRBJ2-7 better, so the J call may be wrong. There are 11 residues in the CDR3. Germline V lookup: CDR1 DFQATT, CDR2 SNEGSKA (reference sequence). The CDR3 reads CSAALAYEQYF. In DNA, the CDR3 is TGCAGTGCTGCCTTGGCCTACGAGCAGTACTTC.

This clonotype was found a few times. V usage is TRBV28 and J usage is TRBJ2-5; D not resolved. The CDR3 has 13 amino acids. Germline V gene data show CDR1 as MDHEN and CDR2 as SYDVKM. Trimming removed 3 bases from V and 3 bases from J, with 8 bases in between. CDR3 nucleotides: TGTGCCAGCAGTTTTGGGGTCGAAGAGACCCAGTACTTC. This translates into CASSFGVEETQYF.

V is TRBV4-1 and J is TRBJ2-7; D may be TRBD1 (6 bases). Trimming left V 5 bases short and J 3 bases short, with 17 bases between. Germline V gene sequence: CDR1 MGHRA, CDR2 YSYEKL. CDR3 length: 15 residues. The CDR3 here is CASSTRDTVSYEQYF. DNA of the CDR3: TGCGCCAGCAGCACCCGGGACACCGTAAGCTACGAGCAGTACTTC.

This clonotype showed up just a few times. This chain connects TRBV12-3 or TRBV12-4 to TRBJ2-7; D tentatively reads TRBD1 or TRBD2 (5 bases each). V was pared by 5 bases and J by 0 bases, with 17 bases between. This CDR3 region has 16 residues. The CDR3 loop is CASSQRGTGYSYEQYF. CDR3 nucleotide sequence: TGTGCCAGCAGTCAGCGAGGGACGGGATACTCCTACGAGCAGTACTTC.

In its sample, this clonotype was seen once. The gene calls are TRBV30 and TRBJ1-4, with TRBD1 as a possible D gene (5 bases). Germline V gives CDR1 GTSNPN, CDR2 SVGIG (reference sequence). CDR3 length: 11 residues. V was cut by 3 bases and J by 14 bases, with 13 bases left in between. The CDR3 region is CAWRGQGMLFF. The DNA of the CDR3 is TGTGCCTGGAGAGGGCAGGGCATGCTGTTTTTT.

This clonotype was seen a few times. The V gene is TRBV5-1, the J gene TRBJ1-6, with TRBD1 matching over 10 bases. CDR3 length: 15 amino acids. The J segment lost 7 bases and the V segment lost 2 bases, leaving 3 bases of the junction unmatched. CDR1 and CDR2 from the germline V gene are SGHRS and YFSETQ. The CDR3 loop reads CASSFKDRGNSPLHF. Written as DNA, the CDR3 is TGCGCCAGCAGCTTTAAGGACAGGGGGAATTCACCCCTCCACTTT.

As for this clonotype: A read error may account for a junction end that differs from germline. The CDR3, as DNA: TGTGCCAGTAGCTTAGCGCTCCGACGGGGGGGGTACAATGAGCAGTTCTTC. Protein: CASSLALRRGGYNEQFF. This sequence joins TRBV7-9 and TRBJ2-1; TRBD2 matches 8 bases. The germline V gene encodes CDR1 SEHNR and CDR2 FQNEAQ (reference sequence). This CDR3 region has 17 residues.

The J gene is TRBJ2-1, the V gene TRBV3-1; a possible D gene is TRBD1 (6 bases). The CDR3 loop spans 16 amino acids. From germline, CDR1 is LGHDT and CDR2 YNNKEL (reference sequence). Trimming pared 2 bases from V and 9 bases from J, leaving 20 bases between. CDR3 nucleotide sequence: TGTGCCAGCAGCCAACTCCTTAGGGACACAGAGGCTGAGCAGTTCTTC. Its protein product is CASSQLLRDTEAEQFF.

The chain uses TRBV20-1 and TRBJ2-5; 9 bases align to TRBD1. The end of the DNA aligns better with TRBJ2-7, so the J call may be wrong. Germline lookup yields CDR1 DFQATT and CDR2 SNEGSKA (reference sequence). The CDR3 is 15 amino acids. Written as DNA, the CDR3 is TGCAGTGCTAGCGATACAGGGGGCCTTACCTACGAGCAGTACTTC. Translating gives CSASDTGGLTYEQYF.

The V gene is TRBV27, the J gene TRBJ2-3, with 8 nucleotides matching TRBD2. The ends lost 8 bases at V and 1 base at J; junction bases unmatched: 8. CDR1 MNHEY and CDR2 SMNVEV come from the germline V gene (reference sequence). This CDR3 region has 15 residues. The CDR3 sequence is CASEPQAGGTDTQYF. CDR3 nucleotide sequence: TGTGCCAGCGAGCCCCAAGCGGGGGGCACAGATACGCAGTATTTT.

This rearrangement joins TRBV20-1 to TRBJ2-1; D call uncertain. Germline-derived CDR1 and CDR2 are DFQATT and SNEGSKA (reference sequence). This CDR3 spans 15 amino acids. V was cut by 0 bases and J by 5 bases, with 14 bases left in between. CDR3 amino acids: CSARDLGPRDNEQFF. The CDR3 DNA sequence: TGCAGTGCTAGAGATCTTGGACCACGGGACAATGAGCAGTTCTTC.

This clonotype appeared a few times. The chain recombines TRBV4-1 with TRBJ2-6; no firm D call. This CDR3 comprises 17 residues. The germline gives CDR1 MGHRA, CDR2 YSYEKL. The V and J ends lost 7 bases and 0 bases respectively, with 16 bases between them. CDR3 protein: CASTLGPVSSGANVLTF. The CDR3 coding sequence is TGCGCCAGCACTCTCGGCCCCGTAAGCTCTGGGGCCAACGTCCTGACTTTC.

V is TRBV4-1 and J is TRBJ2-3, with 14 bases lining up with TRBD2. The CDR3 is made up of 17 amino acids. CDR1 and CDR2 from the germline V gene are MGHRA and YSYEKL. V lost 6 bases and J lost 1; bases outside the gene matches: 6. For the CDR3, the DNA is TGCGCCAGCAGGGGACTAGCGGGAGATGTGGGCACAGATACGCAGTATTTT. This translates into CASRGLAGDVGTDTQYF.

The gene calls are TRBV2 and TRBJ2-1; no firm D call. V dropped 10 bases and J dropped 0 bases, with 13 bases sitting between them. Germline V gene lookup returns CDR1 SNHLY and CDR2 FYNNEI. The CDR3 sequence is 14 residues long. CDR3 coding DNA: TGTGCCACCTCGGGCCCCAGCTCCTACAATGAGCAGTTCTTC. This translates into CATSGPSSYNEQFF.

With regard to this clonotype: One end of the junction fails to match germline, which may point to a read error. The rearrangement joins TRBV20-1 to TRBJ2-1, with no clear D. Germline V CDR1 and CDR2: DFQATT, SNEGSKA (reference sequence). The CDR3 is made up of 15 amino acids. The CDR3 DNA reads TGCAGTGCCAGAGCACGGCACAAACCCTACAATGAGCAGTTCTTC. It encodes CSARARHKPYNEQFF.

V is TRBV4-3 and J is TRBJ2-1; no clear D gene. The germline CDR1 and CDR2 sequences are LGHNA and YSLEER. V lost 4 bases and J 9 bases, leaving 13 bases between the germline ends. This CDR3 is built from 13 residues. The CDR3 sequence: CASSPGSLGEQFF. Written as DNA, the CDR3 is TGCGCCAGCAGCCCCGGGTCCCTGGGTGAGCAGTTCTTC.

The chain carries TRBV7-2 and TRBJ2-7; D not resolved. The DNA end lines up better with TRBJ2-4; the J call may be wrong. The CDR3 is 12 residues long. Germline V CDR1 and CDR2: SGHTA, FQGNSA. The CDR3: CASSPPSDIQYF. The CDR3 DNA follows: TGTGCCAGCAGCCCCCCGTCGGACATTCAGTACTTC.